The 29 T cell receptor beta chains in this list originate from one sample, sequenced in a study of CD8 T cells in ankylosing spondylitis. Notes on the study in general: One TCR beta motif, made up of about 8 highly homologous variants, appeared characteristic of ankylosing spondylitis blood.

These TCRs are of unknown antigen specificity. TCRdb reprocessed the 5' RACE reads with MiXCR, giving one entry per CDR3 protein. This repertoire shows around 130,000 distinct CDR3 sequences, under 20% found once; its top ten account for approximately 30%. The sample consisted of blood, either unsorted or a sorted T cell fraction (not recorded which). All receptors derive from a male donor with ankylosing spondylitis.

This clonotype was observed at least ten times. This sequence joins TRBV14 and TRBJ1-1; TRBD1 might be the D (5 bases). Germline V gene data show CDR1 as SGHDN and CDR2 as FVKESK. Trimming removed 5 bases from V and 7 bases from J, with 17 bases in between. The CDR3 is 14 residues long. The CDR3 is CASSEFEDRSEAFF. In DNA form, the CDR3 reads TGTGCCAGCAGCGAGTTCGAAGACAGAAGTGAAGCTTTCTTT.

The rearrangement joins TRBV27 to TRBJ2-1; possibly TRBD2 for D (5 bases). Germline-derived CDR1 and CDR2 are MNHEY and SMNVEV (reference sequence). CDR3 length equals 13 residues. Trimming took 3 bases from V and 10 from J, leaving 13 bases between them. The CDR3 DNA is TGTGCCAGCAGTTTCCCCTCGCGGGCGGAGCAGTTCTTC. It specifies CASSFPSRAEQFF.

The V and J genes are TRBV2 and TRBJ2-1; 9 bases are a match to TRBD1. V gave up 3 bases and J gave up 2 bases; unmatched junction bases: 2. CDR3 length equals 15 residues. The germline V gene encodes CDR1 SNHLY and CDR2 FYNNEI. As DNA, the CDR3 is TGTGCCAGCAGTGATACAGGGGGCGCCTACAATGAGCAGTTCTTC. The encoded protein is CASSDTGGAYNEQFF. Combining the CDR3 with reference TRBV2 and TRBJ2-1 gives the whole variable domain EPEVTQTPSHQVTQMGQEVILRCVPISNHLYFYWYRQILGQKVEFLVSFYNNEISEKSEIFDDQFSVERPDGSNFTLKIRSTKLEDSAMYFCASSDTGGAYNEQFFGPGTRLTVL.

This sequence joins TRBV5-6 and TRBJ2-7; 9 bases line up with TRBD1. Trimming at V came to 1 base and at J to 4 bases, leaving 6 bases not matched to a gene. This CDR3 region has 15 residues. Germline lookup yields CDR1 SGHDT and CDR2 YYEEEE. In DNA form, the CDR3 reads TGTGCCAGCAGCTTGTTGGGACAGGGAATTTACGAGCAGTACTTC. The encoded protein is CASSLLGQGIYEQYF. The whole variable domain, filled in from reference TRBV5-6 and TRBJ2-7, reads DAGVTQSPTHLIKTRGQQVTLRCSPKSGHDTVSWYQQALGQGPQFIFQYYEEEERQRGNFPDRFSGHQFPNYSSELNVNALLLGDSALYLCASSLLGQGIYEQYFGPGTRLTVT.

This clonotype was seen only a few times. CDR3 in amino acids: CASSLAVGTGAIQPQHF. CDR3 in DNA: TGTGCCAGCAGCTTAGCGGTGGGGACAGGGGCAATTCAGCCCCAGCATTTT. The chain has TRBV7-9 and TRBJ1-5; 10 bases fit TRBD1. V was clipped by 0 bases and J by 6 bases; unmatched bases: 8. Germline values: CDR1 SEHNR, CDR2 FQNEAQ (reference sequence). CDR3 length equals 17 residues.

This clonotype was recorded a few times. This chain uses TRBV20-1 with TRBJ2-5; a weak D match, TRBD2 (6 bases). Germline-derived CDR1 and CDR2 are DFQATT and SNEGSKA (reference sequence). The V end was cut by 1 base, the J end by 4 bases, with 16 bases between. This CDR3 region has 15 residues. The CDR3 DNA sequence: TGCAGTGCTAGAGGTCAGACGGGAGAGGGAGAGACCCAGTACTTC. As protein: CSARGQTGEGETQYF.

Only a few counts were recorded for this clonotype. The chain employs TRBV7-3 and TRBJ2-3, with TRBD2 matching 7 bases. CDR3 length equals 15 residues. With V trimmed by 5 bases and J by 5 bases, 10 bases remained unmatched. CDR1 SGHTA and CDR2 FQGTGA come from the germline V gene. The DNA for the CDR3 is TGTGCCAGCAGCGAACTCCGCGGGAGCGGAGATACGCAGTATTTT. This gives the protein CASSELRGSGDTQYF.

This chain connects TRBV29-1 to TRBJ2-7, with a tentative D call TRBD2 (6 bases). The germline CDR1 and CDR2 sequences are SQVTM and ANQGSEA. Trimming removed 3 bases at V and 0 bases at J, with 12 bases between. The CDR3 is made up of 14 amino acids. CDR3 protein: CSVEVSGSSYEQYF. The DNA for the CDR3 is TGCAGCGTTGAGGTGTCCGGGAGCTCCTACGAGCAGTACTTC.

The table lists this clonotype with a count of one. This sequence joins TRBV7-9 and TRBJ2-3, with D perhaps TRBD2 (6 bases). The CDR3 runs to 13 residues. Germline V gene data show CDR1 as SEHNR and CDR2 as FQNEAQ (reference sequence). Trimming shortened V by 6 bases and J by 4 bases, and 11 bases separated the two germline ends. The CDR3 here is CASRVEGADTQYF. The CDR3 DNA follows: TGTGCCAGCAGGGTGGAGGGTGCAGATACGCAGTATTTT.

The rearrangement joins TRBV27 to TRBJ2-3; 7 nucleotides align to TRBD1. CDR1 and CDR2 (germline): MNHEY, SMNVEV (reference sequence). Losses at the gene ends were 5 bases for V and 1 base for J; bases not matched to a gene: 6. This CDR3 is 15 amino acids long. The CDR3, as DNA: TGTGCCAGCAGTCTACAGGGGTATGGCACAGATACGCAGTATTTT. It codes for CASSLQGYGTDTQYF.

CDR3 residues: CASSFPGQGKTYEQYF. In nucleotides, the CDR3 is TGCGCCAGCAGCTTCCCGGGACAGGGAAAAACCTACGAGCAGTACTTC. The chain carries TRBV5-1 and TRBJ2-7, with 9 positions matching TRBD1. This CDR3 is built from 16 residues. Germline V gene data show CDR1 as SGHRS and CDR2 as YFSETQ. The junction had 8 bases not matched to a gene; V was cut back by 2 bases and J by 2 bases. The whole variable domain, filled in from reference TRBV5-1 and TRBJ2-7, reads KAGVTQTPRYLIKTRGQQVTLSCSPISGHRSVSWYQQTPGQGLQFLFEYFSETQRNKGNFPGRFSGRQFSNSRSEMNVSTLELGDSALYLCASSFPGQGKTYEQYFGPGTRLTVT.

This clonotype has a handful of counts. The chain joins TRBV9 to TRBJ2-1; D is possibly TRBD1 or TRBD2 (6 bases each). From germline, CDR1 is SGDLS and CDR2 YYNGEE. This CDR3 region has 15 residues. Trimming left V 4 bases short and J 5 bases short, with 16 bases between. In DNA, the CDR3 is TGTGCCAGCAGCAAGGGGGGATTATGGGACAATGAGCAGTTCTTC. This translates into CASSKGGLWDNEQFF.

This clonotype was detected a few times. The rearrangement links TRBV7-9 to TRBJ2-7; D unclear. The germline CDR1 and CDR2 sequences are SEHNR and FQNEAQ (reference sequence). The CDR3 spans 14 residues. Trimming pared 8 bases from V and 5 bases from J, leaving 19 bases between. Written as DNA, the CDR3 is TGTGCCAGCGAAGGTACTGACCAACCTAACGAGCAGTACTTC. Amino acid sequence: CASEGTDQPNEQYF.

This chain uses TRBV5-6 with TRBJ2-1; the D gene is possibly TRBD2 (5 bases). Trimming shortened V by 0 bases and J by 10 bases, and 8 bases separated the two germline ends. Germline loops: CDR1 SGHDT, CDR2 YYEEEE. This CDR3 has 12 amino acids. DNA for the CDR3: TGTGCCAGCAGCTTGGTGCGGGCGGAGCAGTTCTTC. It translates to CASSLVRAEQFF.

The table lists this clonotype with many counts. CDR3 protein: CASSLSRTSRGEQYF. The CDR3 DNA is TGTGCCAGCAGCTTATCCAGGACTAGTCGTGGCGAGCAGTACTTC. V and J are TRBV7-6 and TRBJ2-7; TRBD2 aligns across 7 bases. CDR1 and CDR2 from the germline V gene are SGHVS and FNYEAQ. V was pared by 2 bases and J by 6 bases, with 10 bases of the junction left unmatched. The CDR3 is made up of 15 amino acids.

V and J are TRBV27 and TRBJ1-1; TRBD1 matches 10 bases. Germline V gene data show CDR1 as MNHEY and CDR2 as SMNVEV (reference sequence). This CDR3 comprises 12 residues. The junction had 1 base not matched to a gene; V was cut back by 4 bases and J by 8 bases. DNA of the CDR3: TGTGCCAGCAGTTGGACAGGGGGGGAAGCTTTCTTT. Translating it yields CASSWTGGEAFF.

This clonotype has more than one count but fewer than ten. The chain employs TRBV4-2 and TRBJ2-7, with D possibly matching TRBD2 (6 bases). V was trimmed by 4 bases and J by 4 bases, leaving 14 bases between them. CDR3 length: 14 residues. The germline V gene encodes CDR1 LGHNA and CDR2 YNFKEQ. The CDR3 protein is CASSPGLLEYEQYF. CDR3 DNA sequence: TGTGCCAGCAGCCCGGGACTTTTAGAGTACGAGCAGTACTTC.

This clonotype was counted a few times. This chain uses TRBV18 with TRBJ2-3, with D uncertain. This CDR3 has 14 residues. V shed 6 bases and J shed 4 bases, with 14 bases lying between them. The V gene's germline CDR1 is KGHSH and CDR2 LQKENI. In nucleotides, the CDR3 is TGTGCCAGCTCTCCCCCCGGCGGCCCAGATACGCAGTATTTT. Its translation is CASSPPGGPDTQYF.

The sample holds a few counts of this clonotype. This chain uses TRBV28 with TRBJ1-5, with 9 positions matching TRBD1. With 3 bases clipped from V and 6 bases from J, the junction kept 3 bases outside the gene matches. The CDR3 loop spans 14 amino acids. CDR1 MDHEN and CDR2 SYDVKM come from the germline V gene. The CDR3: CASSLGQGGQPQHF. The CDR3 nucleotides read TGTGCCAGCAGTTTGGGACAGGGTGGTCAGCCCCAGCATTTT.

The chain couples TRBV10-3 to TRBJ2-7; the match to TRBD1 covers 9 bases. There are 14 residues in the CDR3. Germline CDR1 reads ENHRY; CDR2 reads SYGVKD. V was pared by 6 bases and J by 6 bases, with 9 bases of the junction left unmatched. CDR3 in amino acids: CAISDPGQGSEQYF. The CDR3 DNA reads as TGTGCCATCAGCGACCCGGGACAGGGCTCCGAGCAGTACTTC.

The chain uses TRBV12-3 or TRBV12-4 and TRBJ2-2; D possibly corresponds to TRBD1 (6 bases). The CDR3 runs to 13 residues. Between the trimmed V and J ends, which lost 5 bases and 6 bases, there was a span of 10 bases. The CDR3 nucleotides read TGTGCCAGCAGTATAACAGGGCCCGGGGAGCTGTTTTTT. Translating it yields CASSITGPGELFF.

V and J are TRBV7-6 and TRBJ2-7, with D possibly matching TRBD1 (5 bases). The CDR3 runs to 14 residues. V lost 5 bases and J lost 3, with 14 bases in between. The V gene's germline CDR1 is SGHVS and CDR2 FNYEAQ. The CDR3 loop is CASSLQESFYEQYF. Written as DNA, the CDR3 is TGTGCCAGCAGCCTACAGGAGAGCTTCTACGAGCAGTACTTC.

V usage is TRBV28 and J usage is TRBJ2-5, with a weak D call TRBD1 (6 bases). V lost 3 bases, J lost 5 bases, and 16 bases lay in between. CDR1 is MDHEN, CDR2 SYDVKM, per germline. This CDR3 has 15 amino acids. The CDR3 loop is CASSLGARVSETQYF. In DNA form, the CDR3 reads TGTGCCAGCAGTTTGGGGGCCAGGGTATCGGAGACCCAGTACTTC.

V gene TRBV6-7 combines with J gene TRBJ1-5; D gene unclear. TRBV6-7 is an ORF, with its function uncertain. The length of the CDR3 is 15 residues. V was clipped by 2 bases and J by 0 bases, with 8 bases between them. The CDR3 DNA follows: TGTGCCAGCAGTTACAGAAACTATAGCAATCAGCCCCAGCATTTT. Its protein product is CASSYRNYSNQPQHF.

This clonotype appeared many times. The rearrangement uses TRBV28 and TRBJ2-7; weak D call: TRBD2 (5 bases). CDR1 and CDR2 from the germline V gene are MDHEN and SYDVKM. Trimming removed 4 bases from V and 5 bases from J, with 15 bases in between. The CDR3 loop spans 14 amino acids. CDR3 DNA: TGTGCCAGCAGTTCCATCGCAGCTAGCAACGAGCAGTACTTC. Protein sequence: CASSSIAASNEQYF.

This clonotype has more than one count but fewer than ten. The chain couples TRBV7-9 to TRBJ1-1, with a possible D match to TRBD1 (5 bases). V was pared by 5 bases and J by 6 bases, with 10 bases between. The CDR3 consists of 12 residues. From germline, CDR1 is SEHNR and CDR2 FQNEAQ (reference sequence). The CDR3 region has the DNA TGTGCCAGCAGCGGGGGGGTTGCTGAAGCTTTCTTT. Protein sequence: CASSGGVAEAFF.

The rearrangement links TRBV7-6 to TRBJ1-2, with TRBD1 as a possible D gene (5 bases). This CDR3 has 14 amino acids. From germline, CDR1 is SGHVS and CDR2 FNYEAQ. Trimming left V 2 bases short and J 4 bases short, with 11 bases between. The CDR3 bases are TGTGCCAGCAGCTTACGGGGGTTTGGCTATGGCTACACCTTC. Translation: CASSLRGFGYGYTF.

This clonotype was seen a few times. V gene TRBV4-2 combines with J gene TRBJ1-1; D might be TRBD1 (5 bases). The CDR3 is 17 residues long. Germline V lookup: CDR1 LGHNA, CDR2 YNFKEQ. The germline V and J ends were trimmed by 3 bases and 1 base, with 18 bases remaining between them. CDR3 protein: CASSHLAAGSTNTEAFF. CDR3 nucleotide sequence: TGTGCCAGCAGCCACCTAGCGGCAGGGAGTACGAACACTGAAGCTTTCTTT.

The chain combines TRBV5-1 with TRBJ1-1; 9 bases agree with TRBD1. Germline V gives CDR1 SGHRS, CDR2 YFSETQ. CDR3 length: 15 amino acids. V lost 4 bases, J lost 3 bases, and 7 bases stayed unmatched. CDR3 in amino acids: CASSRGTGRYTEAFF. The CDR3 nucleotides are TGCGCCAGCAGCCGCGGGACAGGGCGGTACACTGAAGCTTTCTTT. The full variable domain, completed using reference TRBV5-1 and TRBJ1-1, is KAGVTQTPRYLIKTRGQQVTLSCSPISGHRSVSWYQQTPGQGLQFLFEYFSETQRNKGNFPGRFSGRQFSNSRSEMNVSTLELGDSALYLCASSRGTGRYTEAFFGQGTRLTVV.